Included here is one T cell receptor beta chain sequence, with context. This entry comes from a study of CD8 T cells in Susac syndrome. Reverse transcription used roughly 0.5 to 1 ug RNA and random hexamers. Each CDR3 protein gets one entry after TCRdb re-called the immunoSEQ multiplex PCR reads with MiXCR. The table includes about 110,000 distinct CDR3 sequences, roughly 95% detected once. V shed 8 bases and J 6 bases; nucleotides not matched to a gene: 0. CDR1 is MNHEY and CDR2 is SVGAGI in the germline V gene. CDR3 length equals 12 residues. The clonotype was recovered from a human donor with Susac syndrome. Sequencing was carried out using CD8+ T cells from PBMCs. The V and J genes are TRBV6-5 and TRBJ2-1; 11 nucleotides match TRBD1. Here the CDR3 reads CASGTGGNEQFF. The CDR3 nucleotides are TGTGCCAGCGGGACAGGGGGCAATGAGCAGTTCTTC.